The source of this T cell receptor beta chain is a study of shared clonotypes between healthy human individuals. Overall study context: Those who served as donors were a couple of women and a few men between the ages of 18 and 49.

Study-level findings and limits: The rarefaction results pointed to incomplete sorted-subset sequencing despite large depth.

On this clone: Its antigen is as yet unknown.

Partitioning of CD4+ cells yielded a CD45RA+ naive subset and a CD45RA-negative memory subset. TCRdb's copy holds only in-frame clones and misses some; the assay was immunoSEQ multiplex PCR. The table has roughly 2.4 million clones, around 95% seen once; the top ten hold approximately 0.13%. The receptor's source is a young man in good health. The sample was naive CD4+ T cells sorted from blood. The sample's subset: CD45RA+ positively selected.

CDR3: CASGRGGDTQYF. CDR3 nucleotide sequence: TGTGCCAGCGGCCGAGGGGGAGATACGCAGTATTTT. The chain employs TRBV2 and TRBJ2-3; D possibly corresponds to TRBD1 (6 bases). This CDR3 has 12 residues. Trimming stripped 8 bases from V and 5 bases from J, with 11 bases between. Germline-derived CDR1 and CDR2 are SNHLY and FYNNEI. Using reference TRBV2 and TRBJ2-3 for the parts outside the CDR3, the full variable domain is EPEVTQTPSHQVTQMGQEVILRCVPISNHLYFYWYRQILGQKVEFLVSFYNNEISEKSEIFDDQFSVERPDGSNFTLKIRSTKLEDSAMYFCASGRGGDTQYFGPGTRLTVL.